Listed below are T cell receptor beta chains from one sample, sequenced in a study of CD8+ T cells in alopecia areata. TCRdb keeps only in-frame clones here, not all; method: immunoSEQ multiplex PCR. The repertoire consists of 110,000 or so clones, with 58% occurring once and the leading ten covering about 31%. This specimen consisted of CD8+ T cells sorted from blood, obtained at week 4, from a patient treated with tofacitinib. All receptors derive from a human donor with alopecia areata. Each CDR3 is given with its conserved first and last residue.

V gene: TRBV29-1; CDR3 protein: CSLRPLDHEQFF
V gene: TRBV6-5; CDR3 protein: CATTGLAGYEQYF
V gene: TRBV29-1; CDR3 protein: CSVVYRRSGTDTQYF
V gene: TRBV29-1; CDR3 protein: CSGAGTSTDTQYF
V gene: TRBV29-1; CDR3 protein: CSGRGHLGHQFEQFF
V gene: TRBV5-4; CDR3 protein: CASSQPPSGGGSGETQYF
V gene: TRBV4-2; CDR3 protein: CASSQESGEQFF
V gene: TRBV29-1; CDR3 protein: CSVSGLNYGYTF
V gene: TRBV30; CDR3 protein: CAWSVPSYEQYF
V gene: TRBV7-2; CDR3 protein: CASSLEASLNYGYTF
V gene: TRBV30; CDR3 protein: CAWSVQRQGFYEQYF
V gene: TRBV30; CDR3 protein: CACPTPTSGNQPQHF